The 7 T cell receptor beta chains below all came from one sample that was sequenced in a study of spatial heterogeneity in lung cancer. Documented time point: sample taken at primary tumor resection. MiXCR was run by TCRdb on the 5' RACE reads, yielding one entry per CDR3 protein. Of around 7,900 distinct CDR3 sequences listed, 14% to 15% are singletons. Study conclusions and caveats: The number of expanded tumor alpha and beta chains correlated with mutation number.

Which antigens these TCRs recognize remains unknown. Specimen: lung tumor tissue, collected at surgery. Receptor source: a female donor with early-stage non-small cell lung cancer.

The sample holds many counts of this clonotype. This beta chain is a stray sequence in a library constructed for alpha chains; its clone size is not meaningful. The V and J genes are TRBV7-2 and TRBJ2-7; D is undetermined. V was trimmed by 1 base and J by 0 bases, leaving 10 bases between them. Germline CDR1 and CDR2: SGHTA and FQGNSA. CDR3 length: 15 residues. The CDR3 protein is CASSLGHPSSYEQYF. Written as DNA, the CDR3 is TGTGCCAGCAGCTTAGGACACCCGAGCTCCTACGAGCAGTACTTC. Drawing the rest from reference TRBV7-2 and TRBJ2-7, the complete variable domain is GAGVSQSPSNKVTEKGKDVELRCDPISGHTALYWYRQSLGQGLEFLIYFQGNSAPDKSGLPSDRFSAERTGGSVSTLTIQRTQQEDSAVYLCASSLGHPSSYEQYFGPGTRLTVT.

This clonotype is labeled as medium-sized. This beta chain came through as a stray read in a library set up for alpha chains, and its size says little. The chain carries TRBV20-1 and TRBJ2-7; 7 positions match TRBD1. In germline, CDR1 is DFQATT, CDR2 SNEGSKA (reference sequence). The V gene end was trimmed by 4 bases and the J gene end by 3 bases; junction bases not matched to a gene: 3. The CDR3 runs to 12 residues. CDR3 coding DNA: TGCAGTGCTAACGACAGGGTCTACGAGCAGTACTTC. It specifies CSANDRVYEQYF.

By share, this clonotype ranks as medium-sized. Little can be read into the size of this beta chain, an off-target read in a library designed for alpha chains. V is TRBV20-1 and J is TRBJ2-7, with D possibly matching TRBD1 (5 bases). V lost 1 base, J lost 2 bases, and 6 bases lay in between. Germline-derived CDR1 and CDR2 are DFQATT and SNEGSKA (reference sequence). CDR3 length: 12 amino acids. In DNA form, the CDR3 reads TGCAGTGCTAGAGCAGGGCCCTACGAGCAGTACTTC. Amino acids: CSARAGPYEQYF.

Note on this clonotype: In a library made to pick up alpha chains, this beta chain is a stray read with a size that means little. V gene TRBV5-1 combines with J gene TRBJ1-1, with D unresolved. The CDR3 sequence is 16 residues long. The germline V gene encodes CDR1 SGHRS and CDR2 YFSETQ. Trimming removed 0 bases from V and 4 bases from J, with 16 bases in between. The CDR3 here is CASSLAGGNQATEAFF. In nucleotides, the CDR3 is TGCGCCAGCAGCTTGGCCGGCGGCAATCAGGCCACTGAAGCTTTCTTT.

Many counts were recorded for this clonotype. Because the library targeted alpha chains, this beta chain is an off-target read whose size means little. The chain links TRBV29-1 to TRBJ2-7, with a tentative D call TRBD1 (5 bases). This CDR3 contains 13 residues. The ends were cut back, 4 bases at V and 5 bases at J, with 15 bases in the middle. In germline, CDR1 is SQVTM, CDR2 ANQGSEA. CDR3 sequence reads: CSVGLQGYNEQYF. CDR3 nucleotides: TGCAGCGTTGGTTTGCAGGGATACAACGAGCAGTACTTC.

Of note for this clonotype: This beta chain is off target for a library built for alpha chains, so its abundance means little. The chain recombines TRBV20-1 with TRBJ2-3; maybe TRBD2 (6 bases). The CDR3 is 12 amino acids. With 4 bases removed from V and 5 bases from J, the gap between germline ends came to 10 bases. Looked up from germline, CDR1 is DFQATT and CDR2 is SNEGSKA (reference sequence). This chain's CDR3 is CSAIVGGDTQYF. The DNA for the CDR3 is TGCAGTGCTATTGTGGGGGGAGATACGCAGTATTTT.

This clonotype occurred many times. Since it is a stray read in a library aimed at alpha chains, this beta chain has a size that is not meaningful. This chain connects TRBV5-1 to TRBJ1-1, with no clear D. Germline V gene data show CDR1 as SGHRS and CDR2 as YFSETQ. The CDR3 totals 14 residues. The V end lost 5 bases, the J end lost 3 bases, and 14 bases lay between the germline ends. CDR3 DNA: TGCGCCAGCAGTTTCCTAGGTAGGGACACTGAAGCTTTCTTT. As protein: CASSFLGRDTEAFF.